A single sample gave rise to the 4 T cell receptor beta chains below, sequenced in a study of cytomegalovirus exposure and HLA in healthy donors. The study ran its PCR with 60 Vbeta and 13 Jbeta primers. Clones were read by immunoSEQ multiplex PCR, and TCRdb kept only the in-frame ones, dropping some. Found here are 130,000 to 150,000 clones, roughly three quarters of them singletons; the top ten hold 6.5% to 8%. Sequencing input: PBMCs. The source is a woman in her forties in good health and CMV-seropositive.

The chain has TRBV5-4 and TRBJ1-1, with 8 positions matching TRBD1. CDR1 is SGHNT and CDR2 is YYREEE in the germline V gene (reference sequence). The J segment lost 5 bases and the V segment lost 4 bases, leaving 7 bases of the junction unmatched. The CDR3 sequence is 14 residues long. This CDR3 reads CASSIQGVGTEAFF. The CDR3 bases are TGTGCCAGCAGCATACAGGGGGTCGGGACTGAAGCTTTCTTT.

V gene TRBV7-3 combines with J gene TRBJ1-2; D might be TRBD1 (6 bases). V shed 5 bases and J shed 2 bases, with 15 bases lying between them. CDR1 is SGHTA, CDR2 FQGTGA, per germline. The CDR3 extends over 15 amino acids. CDR3 amino acids: CASSLAPGQNYGYTF. Written as DNA, the CDR3 is TGTGCCAGCAGCCTCGCCCCTGGACAGAACTATGGCTACACCTTC.

V and J are TRBV28 and TRBJ2-1; tentatively, D is TRBD2 (6 bases). CDR1 and CDR2 from the germline V gene are MDHEN and SYDVKM. V lost 5 bases to trimming and J lost 9 bases, with 14 bases between them. The CDR3 contains 13 residues. The CDR3, as DNA: TGTGCCAGCAGTGCGCCCTTGGGAGGTGAGCAGTTCTTC. Protein: CASSAPLGGEQFF.

The chain carries TRBV19 and TRBJ1-5; 7 bases fit TRBD1. Losses at the gene ends were 6 bases for V and 2 bases for J; bases not matched to a gene: 10. Germline CDR1 reads LNHDA; CDR2 reads SQIVND (reference sequence). CDR3 length: 16 amino acids. The CDR3 nucleotides are TGTGCCAGTAGCCGATCCCCGGGGACAGGCAATCAGCCCCAGCATTTT. Its protein product is CASSRSPGTGNQPQHF. The complete variable domain, with remaining parts taken from reference TRBV19 and TRBJ1-5, reads DGGITQSPKYLFRKEGQNVTLSCEQNLNHDAMYWYRQDPGQGLRLIYYSQIVNDFQKGDIAEGYSVSREKKESFPLTVTSAQKNPTAFYLCASSRSPGTGNQPQHFGDGTRLSIL.